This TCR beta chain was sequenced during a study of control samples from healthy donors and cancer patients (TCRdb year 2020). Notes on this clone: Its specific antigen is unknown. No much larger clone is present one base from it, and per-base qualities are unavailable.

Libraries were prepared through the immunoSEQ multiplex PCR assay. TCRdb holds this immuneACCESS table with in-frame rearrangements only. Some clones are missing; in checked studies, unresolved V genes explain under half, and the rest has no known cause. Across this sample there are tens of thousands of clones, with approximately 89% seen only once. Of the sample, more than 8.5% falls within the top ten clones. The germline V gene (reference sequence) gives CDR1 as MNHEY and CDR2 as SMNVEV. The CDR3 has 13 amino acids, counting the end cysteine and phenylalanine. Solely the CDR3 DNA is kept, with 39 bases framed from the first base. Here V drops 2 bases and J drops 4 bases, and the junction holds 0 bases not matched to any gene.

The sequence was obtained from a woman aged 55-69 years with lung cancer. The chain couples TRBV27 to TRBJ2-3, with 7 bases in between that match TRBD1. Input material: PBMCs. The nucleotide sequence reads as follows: TGTGCCAGCAGTTTACAGGGGGCAGATACGCAGTATTTT. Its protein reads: CASSLQGADTQYF.